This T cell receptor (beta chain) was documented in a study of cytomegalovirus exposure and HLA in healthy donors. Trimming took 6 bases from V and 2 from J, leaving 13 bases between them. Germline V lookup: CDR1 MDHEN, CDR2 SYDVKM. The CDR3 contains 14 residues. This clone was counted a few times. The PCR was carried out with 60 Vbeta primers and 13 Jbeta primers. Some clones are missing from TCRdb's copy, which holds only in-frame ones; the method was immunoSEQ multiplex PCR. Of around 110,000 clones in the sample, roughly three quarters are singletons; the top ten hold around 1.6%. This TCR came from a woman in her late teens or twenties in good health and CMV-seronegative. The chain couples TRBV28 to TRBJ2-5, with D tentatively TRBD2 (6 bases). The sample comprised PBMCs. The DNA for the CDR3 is TGTGCCAGCAGGCCGGGACTTCGTCAAGAGACCCAGTACTTC. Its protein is CASRPGLRQETQYF.